This TCR beta chain was sequenced for a study of T cells after yellow fever vaccination. Study background: SMART-Seq v4 Ultra Low Input served to prepare low-cell-number fractions.

5'RACE template switching added a universal primer site and UMIs to TCR cDNA. Each CDR3 protein is one row after TCRdb ran MiXCR on the 5' RACE reads. The repertoire holds more than 120,000 distinct CDR3 sequences, with about 8% as singletons. General study results and limits: Clonotypes appearing in both CD4 and CD8 compartments existed, and their share was small.

This clonotype was found many times. Its antigen is not identified. The germline gives CDR1 MNHEY, CDR2 SMNVEV (reference sequence). With 4 bases clipped from V and 3 bases from J, the junction kept 12 bases outside the gene matches. The CDR3 consists of 16 residues. Sequences were derived from CD4+ T cells sorted from PBMCs, sampled 5 days after the yellow fever booster vaccination. The chain recombines TRBV27 with TRBJ2-7; 7 bases agree with TRBD2. This clonotype originated in a man younger than 45 who received the YFV17D yellow fever vaccine. In DNA, the CDR3 is TGTGCCAGCAGTTGGGCTAGCGGAGCGGCGGTCTACGAGCAGTACTTC. Translated, it gives CASSWASGAAVYEQYF.